The source of this TCR beta chain is a study of CD8+CD57+ T cells in acquired aplastic anemia. The authors sequenced patients whose flow cytometry had shown CD8+CD57+ cell expansion. In all patients, the disease was severe acquired aplastic anemia. Receipt of therapy had not occurred in any patient by the time of blood sampling. Germline CDR1 and CDR2: LNHDA and SQIVND (reference sequence). The CDR3 totals 15 residues. Genomic DNA, serving as template, underwent TCR beta VDJ and CDR3 profiling. MiXCR was run by TCRdb on the reads, yielding one entry per CDR3 protein. The table lists approximately 190,000 distinct CDR3 sequences, under 55% of them singletons. Comments on this clonotype: Its antigen is undetermined. The junction does not match germline at one end; this may be a read error.

Notes on the study in general: The CD8+ Simpson's diversity of patients and controls was not significantly different.

Sequencing was carried out using sorted CD4+, CD8+, or CD8+CD57+ T cells (not recorded which) from PBMCs. The sequence derives from a human donor with aplastic anemia. This chain links TRBV19 with TRBJ1-6; 9 nucleotides align to TRBD1. CDR3 amino acids: CASRLQGAYDSPLHF. CDR3 DNA sequence: TGTGCCAGTAGACTACAGGGGGCCTATGATTCACCCCTCCACTTT.